This T cell receptor beta chain was sequenced in a study of blood T cell repertoires in COVID-19. Study details: Researchers got acute and convalescent COVID-19 samples from the United States, Italy and Spain. T cells, B-cell-depleted T cells, or PBMCs supplied cDNA or gDNA.

As processed by the authors: Amplification from reference gene primers served as the basis for estimated nucleated cell counts. The data were produced by immunoSEQ multiplex PCR, yet TCRdb's version contains in-frame clones alone and is incomplete. The V and J calls and clone size were taken over from that table, and D and trimming were inferred from the DNA. Of 130,000 or so clones detected, around nine tenths appear once; the ten largest clones hold approximately 8.1%. CDR3 length: 15 residues. After removal of 6 bases from V and 1 base from J, the junction contained 6 bases not matched to a gene. CDR1 and CDR2 (germline): LNHDA, SQIVND (reference sequence).

The chain combines TRBV19 with TRBJ2-7; 10 nucleotides match TRBD2. The sample was peripheral blood. The TCR sequence derives from a man in his fifties with acute or convalescent COVID-19. CDR3 sequence (DNA): TGTGCCAGTAGAACGGGACTAGCGTCATCCTACGAGCAGTACTTC. It yields the protein CASRTGLASSYEQYF.